This is a list of T cell receptor beta chains from one sample in a study of patients and donors after allogeneic stem cell transplantation. Each CDR3 protein is one row after TCRdb ran MiXCR on the RT-PCR reads. This sample has some 960,000 distinct CDR3 sequences, with more than 15% found just once. Sequenced sample: blood, either unsorted or a sorted T cell fraction (not recorded which). The receptors here all came from a human donor who was either an allogeneic HSCT recipient or a stem cell or donor lymphocyte infusion donor (not recorded which). It is not recorded whose cells these are; they may come from a transplant donor. Each CDR3 is given with its conserved first and last residue. The D gene is left open where the match is weak. Expanded clones get a size class; other rows say once, few or many, or leave the size out.

j_call v_call d_call clone_size cdr3_aa cdr3_nt
TRBJ2-2 TRBV15 NA few CATSRGAGRQNTGELFF TGTGCCACCAGCAGAGGGGCCGGACGGCAGAACACCGGGGAGCTGTTTTTT
TRBJ2-4 TRBV5-1 NA NA CASSVQGVQNIQYF TGCGCCAGCAGCGTACAGGGAGTCCAAAACATTCAGTACTTC
TRBJ2-1 TRBV20-1 NA few CSARGAAGAEQFF TGCAGTGCTAGGGGGGCCGCGGGGGCTGAGCAGTTCTTC
TRBJ2-1 TRBV5-1 TRBD2 NA CASSRGQTSTGNEQFF TGCGCCAGCAGCCGTGGCCAGACTAGCACGGGGAATGAGCAGTTCTTC
TRBJ2-7 TRBV20-1 NA few CSAIRSYEQYF TGCAGTGCCATCCGATCCTACGAGCAGTACTTC
TRBJ2-1 TRBV5-1 NA few CASSTSNRGTYNEQFF TGCGCCAGCAGCACTTCGAACCGAGGGACATACAATGAGCAGTTCTTC
TRBJ1-1 TRBV12-3/TRBV12-4 NA NA CASSLGGVTVNAEAFF TGTGCCAGCAGTTTAGGGGGGGTGACCGTGAACGCTGAAGCTTTCTTT
TRBJ1-1 TRBV27 NA NA CASSFQGRINNKNTEAFF TGTGCCAGCAGTTTCCAGGGGAGAATTAATAATAAGAACACTGAAGCTTTCTTT
TRBJ2-3 TRBV6-2/TRBV6-3 NA few CASSRHFTDTQYF TGTGCCAGCAGTCGACATTTCACAGATACGCAGTATTTT
TRBJ2-5 TRBV10-3 TRBD1 NA CAITPGQGEETQYF TGTGCCATCACTCCGGGACAGGGGGAAGAGACCCAGTACTTC
TRBJ2-2 TRBV5-1 TRBD2 few CASSPLAGGNTGELFF TGCGCCAGCAGCCCGCTAGCGGGAGGGAACACCGGGGAGCTGTTTTTT
TRBJ2-7 TRBV5-6 TRBD2 few CASSSGASGVYEQYF TGTGCCAGCAGCTCGGGAGCTAGCGGGGTCTACGAGCAGTACTTC
TRBJ1-2 TRBV7-3 TRBD1 NA CASSLGDRVGEGYTF TGTGCCAGCAGCTTAGGGGACAGGGTCGGTGAAGGCTACACCTTC
TRBJ2-1 TRBV27 TRBD2 few CASSRQAGGPYNEQFF TGTGCCAGCAGCCGGCAAGCGGGGGGGCCCTACAATGAGCAGTTCTTC
TRBJ2-2 TRBV9 TRBD2 few CASSPTGTSGSYSGELFF TGTGCCAGCAGCCCCACTGGGACTAGCGGGAGTTATTCCGGGGAGCTGTTTTTT
TRBJ1-2 TRBV6-1 NA NA CASCRGNRARNGGYTF TGTGCCAGCTGTCGGGGGAACAGGGCCCGCAACGGTGGCTACACCTTC
TRBJ2-1 TRBV6-1 NA few CASSGGTGGVAASYNEQFF TGTGCCAGCAGCGGAGGGACCGGTGGCGTGGCGGCTTCCTACAATGAGCAGTTCTTC
TRBJ1-3 TRBV6-5 NA NA CASSYVRGSGNTIYF TGTGCCAGCAGTTATGTCAGGGGCTCTGGAAACACCATATATTTT
TRBJ2-3 TRBV28 NA NA CASSLGKRTDTQYF TGTGCCAGCAGTTTAGGCAAGCGCACAGATACGCAGTATTTT